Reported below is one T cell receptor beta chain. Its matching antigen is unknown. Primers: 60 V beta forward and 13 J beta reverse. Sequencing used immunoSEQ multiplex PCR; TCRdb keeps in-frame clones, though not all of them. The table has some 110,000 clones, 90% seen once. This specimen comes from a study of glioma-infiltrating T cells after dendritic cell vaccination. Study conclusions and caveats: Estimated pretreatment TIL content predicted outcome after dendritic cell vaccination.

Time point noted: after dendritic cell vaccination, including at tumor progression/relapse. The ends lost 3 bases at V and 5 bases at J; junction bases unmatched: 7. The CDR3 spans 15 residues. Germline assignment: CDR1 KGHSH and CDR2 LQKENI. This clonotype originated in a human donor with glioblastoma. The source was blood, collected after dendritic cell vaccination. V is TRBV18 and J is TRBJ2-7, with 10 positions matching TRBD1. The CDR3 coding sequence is TGTGCCAGCTCACCTCCCGGGACAGGGGTCCACGAGCAGTACTTC. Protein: CASSPPGTGVHEQYF.